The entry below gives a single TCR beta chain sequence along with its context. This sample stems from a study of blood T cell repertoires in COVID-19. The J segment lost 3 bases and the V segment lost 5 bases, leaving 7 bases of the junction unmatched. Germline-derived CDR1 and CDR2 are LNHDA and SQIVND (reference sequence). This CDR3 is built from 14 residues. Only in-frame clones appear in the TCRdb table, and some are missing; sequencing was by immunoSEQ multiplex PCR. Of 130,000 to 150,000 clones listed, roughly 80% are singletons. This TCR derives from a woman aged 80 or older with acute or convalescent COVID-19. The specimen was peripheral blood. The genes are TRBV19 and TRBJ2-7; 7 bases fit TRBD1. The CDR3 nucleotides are TGTGCCAGTAGTTATACAGGGGTCGACTACGAGCAGTACTTC. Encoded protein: CASSYTGVDYEQYF.